This TCR beta chain was captured in a study of blood T cell repertoires in COVID-19. Study-wide context: Spain, Italy and the United States supplied samples that represented acute and convalescent COVID-19. In each case, the material was cDNA or gDNA derived from T cells, B-cell-depleted T cells, or PBMCs.

This clone has only one observation. Trimming removed 2 bases from V and 3 bases from J, with 16 bases in between. The germline CDR1 and CDR2 sequences are SGHAT and FQNNGV. CDR3 size: 17 residues. Authors' processing steps: Researchers report that nucleated cell counts were estimated from reference gene primer amplification. Data came from immunoSEQ multiplex PCR; TCRdb stores just in-frame clones and leaves some out. The V and J calls and the clone size are those of that table, but D and trimming were determined from the DNA. Of hundreds of thousands of clones listed, 88% were seen once; the top ten hold over 1.3%.

The chain joins TRBV11-2 to TRBJ2-2; a possible D gene is TRBD2 (5 bases). The sample comprised peripheral blood. This clonotype was obtained from an elderly man with acute or convalescent COVID-19. DNA of the CDR3: TGTGCCAGCAGCTTATCCCGGGGATTTACGTACACCGGGGAGCTGTTTTTT. It codes for CASSLSRGFTYTGELFF.